This TCR beta chain was sequenced during a study of Graves' ophthalmopathy and Graves' hyperthyroidism. The authors amplified TCR beta CDR3 regions, and they did so from RNA transcripts for repertoire sequencing. Investigators did first-round RT-PCR with HTBI primers, then second-round multiplex PCR. From the multiplex PCR reads, TCRdb called clonotypes with MiXCR, one entry per CDR3 protein. Of 500,000 to 600,000 distinct CDR3 sequences in the sample, under 45% were seen once. In its sample, this clonotype was seen many times. There are 15 residues in the CDR3. Looked up from germline, CDR1 is MNHEY and CDR2 is SVGAGI. Trimming left V 0 bases short and J 8 bases short, with 16 bases between. Newly diagnosed, the hyperthyroidism patients had under 2 months' duration and were aged 18 to 65. Certain patients were not enrolled. These were patients with other autoimmune diseases, uncontrolled infections, pregnancy or lactation.

Sequences were obtained from peripheral blood or thyroid tissue (not recorded which). This sequence was found in an adult man with Graves' hyperthyroidism. The V and J genes are TRBV6-5 and TRBJ1-1; D may be TRBD1 (5 bases). The CDR3 spells CASSYSGTQKTEAFF. DNA of the CDR3: TGTGCCAGCAGTTACTCCGGGACCCAGAAAACCGAAGCTTTCTTT.